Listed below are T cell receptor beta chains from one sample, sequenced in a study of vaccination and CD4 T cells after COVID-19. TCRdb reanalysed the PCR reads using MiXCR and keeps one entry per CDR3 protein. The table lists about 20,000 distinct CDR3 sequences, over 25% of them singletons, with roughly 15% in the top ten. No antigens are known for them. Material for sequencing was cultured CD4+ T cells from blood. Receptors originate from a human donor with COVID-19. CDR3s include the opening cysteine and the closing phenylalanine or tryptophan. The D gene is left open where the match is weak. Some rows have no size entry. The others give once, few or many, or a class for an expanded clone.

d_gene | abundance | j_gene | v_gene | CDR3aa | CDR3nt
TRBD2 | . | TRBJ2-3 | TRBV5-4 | CASSTYLAGEDTQYF | TGTGCCAGCAGCACCTATCTAGCGGGGGAAGATACGCAGTATTTT
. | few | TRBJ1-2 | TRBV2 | CASSGTISPYGYTF | TGTGCCAGCAGTGGGACCATCTCCCCGTATGGCTACACCTTC
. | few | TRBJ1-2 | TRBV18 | CASSPQERNGYTF | TGTGCCAGCTCACCCCAGGAAAGAAACGGCTACACCTTC
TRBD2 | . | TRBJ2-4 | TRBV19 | CASKLAGGLAKNIQYF | TGTGCCAGTAAACTAGCGGGGGGACTAGCCAAAAACATTCAGTACTTC
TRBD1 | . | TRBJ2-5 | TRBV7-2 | CASSFDRGAETQYF | TGTGCCAGCAGCTTTGACAGGGGAGCAGAGACCCAGTACTTC
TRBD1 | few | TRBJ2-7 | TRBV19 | CASSIRDRGPYEQYF | TGTGCCAGTAGTATCCGGGACAGGGGCCCCTACGAGCAGTACTTC
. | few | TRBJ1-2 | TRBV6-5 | CASSYSGSDNYGYTF | TGTGCCAGCAGTTACTCGGGGTCAGATAACTATGGCTACACCTTC
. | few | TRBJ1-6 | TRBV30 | CAWTDLYNSPLHF | TGTGCCTGGACGGACCTGTATAATTCACCCCTCCACTTT
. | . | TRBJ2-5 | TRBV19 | CASSIADSPQTQYF | TGTGCCAGTAGTATAGCCGACTCGCCCCAGACCCAGTACTTC
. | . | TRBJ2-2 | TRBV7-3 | CASSLTAGKATNTGELFF | TGTGCCAGCAGCTTAACGGCAGGCAAGGCTACCAACACCGGGGAGCTGTTTTTT
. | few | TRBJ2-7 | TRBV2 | CASNGPLYEQYF | TGTGCCAGCAATGGACCCCTCTACGAGCAGTACTTC
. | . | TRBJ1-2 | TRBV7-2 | CASSLLGPNYGYTF | TGTGCCAGCAGCCTGCTGGGTCCTAACTATGGCTACACCTTC
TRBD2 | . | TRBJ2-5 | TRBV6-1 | CASTYLLSGGAETQYF | TGTGCCAGCACCTACCTTCTGAGCGGGGGCGCGGAGACCCAGTACTTC
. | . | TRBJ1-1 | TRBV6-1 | CASSDRVTEAFF | TGTGCCAGCAGTGACAGGGTGACTGAAGCTTTCTTT
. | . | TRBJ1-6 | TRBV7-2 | CASSIQQGLGGSPLHF | TGTGCCAGCAGCATACAGCAGGGCTTGGGGGGGTCACCCCTCCACTTT
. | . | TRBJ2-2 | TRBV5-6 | CASSLFNGAVAGELFF | TGTGCCAGCAGCTTGTTCAACGGGGCGGTGGCCGGGGAGCTGTTTTTT
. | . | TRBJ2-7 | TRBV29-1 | CSVYRDGREQYF | TGCAGCGTATACAGGGACGGGCGCGAGCAGTACTTC
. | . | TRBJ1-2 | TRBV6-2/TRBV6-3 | CASSYAGIYYGYTF | TGTGCCAGCAGTTACGCAGGGATCTACTATGGCTACACCTTC
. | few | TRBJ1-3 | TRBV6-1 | CASSDSPGQYPGGTIYF | TGTGCCAGCAGTGACTCCCCCGGACAGTACCCCGGCGGGACCATATATTTT
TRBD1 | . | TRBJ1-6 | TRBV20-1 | CSARADRGSNSPLHF | TGCAGTGCTAGGGCAGACAGGGGAAGTAATTCACCCCTCCACTTT
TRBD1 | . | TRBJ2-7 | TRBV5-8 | CASSFGRGPYEQYF | TGTGCCAGCAGCTTTGGCAGGGGGCCCTACGAGCAGTACTTC
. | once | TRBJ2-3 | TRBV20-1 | CSAPFPGADMQYF | TGCAGTGCTCCATTCCCTGGGGCGGATATGCAGTATTTT
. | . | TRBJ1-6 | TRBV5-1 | CASSFGTDNSPLHF | TGCGCCAGCAGCTTCGGGACGGATAATTCACCCCTCCACTTT
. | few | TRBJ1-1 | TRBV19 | CASSVADGTEAFF | TGTGCCAGTAGTGTCGCCGACGGGACTGAAGCTTTCTTT
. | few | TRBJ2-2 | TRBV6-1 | CASRDRTAGSSGELFF | TGTGCCAGTCGAGATCGGACGGCCGGGTCTTCCGGGGAGCTGTTTTTT
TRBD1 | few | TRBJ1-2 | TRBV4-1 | CASSQDGAGGNYGYTF | TGCGCCAGCAGCCAAGATGGAGCAGGGGGCAACTATGGCTACACCTTC
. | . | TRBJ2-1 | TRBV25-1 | CASSESRPGQNEQFF | TGTGCCAGCAGTGAATCTAGACCGGGGCAGAATGAGCAGTTCTTC
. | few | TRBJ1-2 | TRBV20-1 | CSARDQAPRGYTF | TGCAGTGCTAGAGATCAGGCCCCACGGGGCTACACCTTC
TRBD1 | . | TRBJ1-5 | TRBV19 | CASRDDRANSNQPQHF | TGTGCCAGTAGGGACGACAGGGCTAATAGCAATCAGCCCCAGCATTTT
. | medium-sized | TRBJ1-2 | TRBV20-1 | CSASYPGLKNGYTF | TGCAGTGCTAGCTACCCGGGACTCAAAAATGGCTACACCTTC
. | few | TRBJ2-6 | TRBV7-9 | CASSLVGRRISGANVLTF | TGTGCCAGCAGCTTAGTTGGGAGACGAATCTCTGGGGCCAACGTCCTGACTTTC
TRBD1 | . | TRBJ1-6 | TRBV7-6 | CANSLAAGQESSYNSPLHF | TGTGCCAACAGCTTAGCCGCCGGACAGGAGAGCTCCTATAATTCACCCCTCCACTTT
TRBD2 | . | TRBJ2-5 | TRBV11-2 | CASSLIPSLAGRETQYF | TGTGCCAGCAGCTTGATCCCGTCGCTAGCGGGGCGAGAGACCCAGTACTTC
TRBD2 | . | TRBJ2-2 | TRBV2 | CASSEVSGGTGELFF | TGTGCCAGCAGTGAAGTTAGCGGGGGAACCGGGGAGCTGTTTTTT
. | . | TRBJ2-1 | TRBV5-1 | CASSPLSGLSPDEQFF | TGCGCCAGCAGCCCGCTGAGCGGACTATCCCCCGATGAGCAGTTCTTC
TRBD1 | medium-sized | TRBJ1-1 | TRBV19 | CASSMDRGQTEAFF | TGTGCCAGTAGTATGGACAGGGGGCAAACTGAAGCTTTCTTT
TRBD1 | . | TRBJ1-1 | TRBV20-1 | CSAGPRQGNTEAFF | TGCAGTGCCGGGCCCAGACAGGGGAACACTGAAGCTTTCTTT
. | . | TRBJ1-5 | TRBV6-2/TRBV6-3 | CASSYPLAPQHF | TGTGCCAGCAGTTACCCCCTTGCGCCCCAGCATTTT
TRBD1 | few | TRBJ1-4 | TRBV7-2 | CASRKTGGSNEKLFF | TGTGCCAGCAGAAAAACAGGGGGATCAAATGAAAAACTGTTTTTT
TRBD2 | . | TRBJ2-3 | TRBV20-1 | CSARGTSGEGDTQYF | TGCAGTGCCAGAGGGACTAGCGGTGAGGGGGATACGCAGTATTTT
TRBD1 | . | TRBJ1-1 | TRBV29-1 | CSLRGLTEAFF | TGCAGCCTGAGGGGGCTCACTGAAGCTTTCTTT
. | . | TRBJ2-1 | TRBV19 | CASSIPAQGHEQFF | TGTGCCAGTAGTATACCGGCCCAGGGACATGAGCAGTTCTTC
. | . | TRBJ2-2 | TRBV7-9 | CASSFRGPTGELFF | TGTGCCAGCAGCTTCAGGGGACCCACCGGGGAGCTGTTTTTT
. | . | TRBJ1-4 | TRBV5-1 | CASSRGTPATNEKLFF | TGCGCCAGCAGCAGGGGGACACCCGCAACTAATGAAAAACTGTTTTTT
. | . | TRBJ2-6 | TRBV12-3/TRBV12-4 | CAGSQGSGANVLTF | TGTGCCGGAAGTCAGGGTTCTGGGGCCAACGTCCTGACTTTC
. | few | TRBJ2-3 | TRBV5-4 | CASSLNSGPTQYF | TGTGCCAGCAGCTTGAACAGTGGGCCTACGCAGTATTTT
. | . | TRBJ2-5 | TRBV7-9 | CASSPVWQQETQYF | TGTGCCAGCAGCCCTGTGTGGCAGCAAGAGACCCAGTACTTC
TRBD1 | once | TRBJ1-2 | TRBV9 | CASSVELGGQGLVCGYTF | TGTGCCAGCAGCGTAGAGCTAGGGGGACAGGGGCTGGTTTGTGGCTACACCTTC
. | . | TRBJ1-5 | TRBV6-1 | CASRTTEGSQPQHF | TGTGCCAGCAGGACGACAGAAGGTAGTCAGCCCCAGCATTTT
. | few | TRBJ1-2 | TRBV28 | CASSLLGYNYGYTF | TGTGCCAGCAGTTTGCTAGGGTACAACTATGGCTACACCTTC
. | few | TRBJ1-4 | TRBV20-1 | CSARDWQGLVNEKLFF | TGCAGTGCTAGAGATTGGCAGGGGTTAGTTAATGAAAAACTGTTTTTT
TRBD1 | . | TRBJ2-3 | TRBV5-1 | CASSLGQGDTQYF | TGCGCCAGCAGCCTGGGACAGGGAGATACGCAGTATTTT
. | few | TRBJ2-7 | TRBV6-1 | CASKKGGRADEQYF | TGTGCCAGCAAAAAAGGGGGACGGGCCGACGAGCAGTACTTC